The present entry profiles one T cell receptor (beta chain) with its context. Original handling: Counts of nucleated cells, estimated from reference gene primer amplification, were obtained. Sequencing was performed with immunoSEQ multiplex PCR; in TCRdb, only in-frame clones are kept and a portion is missing. V, J and clone size are taken as reported in that table, and D and trimming were inferred from the DNA itself. The sample has about 210,000 clones, around 90% seen once. This specimen comes from a study of blood T cell repertoires in COVID-19. About the research overall: Researchers got acute and convalescent COVID-19 samples from the United States, Italy and Spain. PBMCs, B-cell-depleted T cells, or T cells provided the cDNA or gDNA that made up the material.

Germline values: CDR1 SGHRS, CDR2 YFSETQ. V was trimmed by 4 bases and J by 2 bases, leaving 9 bases between them. The CDR3 covers 13 residues. The sample was peripheral blood. The origin of this receptor is a man aged 65 to 79 with acute or convalescent COVID-19. V and J are TRBV5-1 and TRBJ2-5; a possible D gene is TRBD2 (5 bases). The CDR3 nucleotides are TGCGCCAGCAGCACTCCGGGACAAGAGACCCAGTACTTC. This gives the protein CASSTPGQETQYF.